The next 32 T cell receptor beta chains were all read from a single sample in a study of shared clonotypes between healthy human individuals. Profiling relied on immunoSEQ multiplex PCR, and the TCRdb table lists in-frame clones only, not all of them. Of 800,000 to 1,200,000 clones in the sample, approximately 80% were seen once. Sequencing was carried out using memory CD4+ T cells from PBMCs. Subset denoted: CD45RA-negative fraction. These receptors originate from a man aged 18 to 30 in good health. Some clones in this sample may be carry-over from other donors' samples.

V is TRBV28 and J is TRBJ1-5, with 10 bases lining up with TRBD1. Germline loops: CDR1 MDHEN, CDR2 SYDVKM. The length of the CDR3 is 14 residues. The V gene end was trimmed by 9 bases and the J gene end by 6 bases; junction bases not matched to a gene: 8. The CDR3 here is CASISGTGVQPQHF. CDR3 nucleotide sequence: TGTGCCAGTATTTCCGGGACAGGGGTTCAGCCCCAGCATTTT.

CDR3 protein: CASSSLQGVNQPQHF. The CDR3 DNA sequence: TGTGCCAGCAGTTCCCTACAGGGGGTAAATCAGCCCCAGCATTTT. The chain is built from TRBV28 and TRBJ1-5; 8 bases are a match to TRBD1. J lost 4 bases, V lost 4 bases, and 6 bases had no gene match. The CDR3 contains 15 residues. The germline gives CDR1 MDHEN, CDR2 SYDVKM.

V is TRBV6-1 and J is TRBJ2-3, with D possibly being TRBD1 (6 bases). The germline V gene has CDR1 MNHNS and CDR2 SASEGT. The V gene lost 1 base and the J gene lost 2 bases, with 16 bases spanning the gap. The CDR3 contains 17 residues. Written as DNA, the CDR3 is TGTGCCAGCAGTGAAGTAGGGGGAGAGGGGGTCACAGATACGCAGTATTTT. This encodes CASSEVGGEGVTDTQYF.

DNA of the CDR3: TGCGCCAGCAGCTCCCGAGTTACAGATACGCAGTATTTT. Protein product: CASSSRVTDTQYF. The chain links TRBV5-1 to TRBJ2-3, with D uncertain. Trimming removed 3 bases at V and 3 bases at J, with 8 bases between. The V gene's germline CDR1 is SGHRS and CDR2 YFSETQ. The CDR3 length is 13 residues. Full variable domain (missing parts from reference TRBV5-1 and TRBJ2-3): KAGVTQTPRYLIKTRGQQVTLSCSPISGHRSVSWYQQTPGQGLQFLFEYFSETQRNKGNFPGRFSGRQFSNSRSEMNVSTLELGDSALYLCASSSRVTDTQYFGPGTRLTVL.

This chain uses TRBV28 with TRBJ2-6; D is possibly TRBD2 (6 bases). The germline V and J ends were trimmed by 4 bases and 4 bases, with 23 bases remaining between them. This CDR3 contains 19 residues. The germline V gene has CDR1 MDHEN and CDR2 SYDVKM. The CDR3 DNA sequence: TGTGCCAGCAGTTCCACCGCCGGGACTTCCTGGGGGGGGGCCAACGTCCTGACTTTC. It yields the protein CASSSTAGTSWGGANVLTF.

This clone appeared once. The chain's CDR3 is CASSYAPGNEKLFF. In nucleotides, the CDR3 is TGTGCCAGCAGTTACGCGCCGGGGAATGAAAAACTGTTTTTT. The rearrangement links TRBV6-5 to TRBJ1-4, with D unresolved. V lost 2 bases to trimming and J lost 5 bases, with 9 bases between them. Per germline, CDR1 MNHEY and CDR2 SVGAGI. The CDR3 is 14 residues long.

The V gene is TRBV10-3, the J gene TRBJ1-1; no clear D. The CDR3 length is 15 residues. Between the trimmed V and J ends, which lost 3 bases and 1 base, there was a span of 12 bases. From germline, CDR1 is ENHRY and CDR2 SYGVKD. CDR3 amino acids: CAISDDGVGNTEAFF. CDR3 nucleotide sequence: TGTGCCATCAGTGATGACGGGGTGGGGAACACTGAAGCTTTCTTT.

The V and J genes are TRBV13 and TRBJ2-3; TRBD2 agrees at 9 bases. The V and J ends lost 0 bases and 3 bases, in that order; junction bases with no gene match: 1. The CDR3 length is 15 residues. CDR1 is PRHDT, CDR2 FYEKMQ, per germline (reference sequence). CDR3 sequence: CASSLGAGGTDTQYF. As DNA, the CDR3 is TGTGCCAGCAGCTTAGGAGCGGGAGGAACAGATACGCAGTATTTT.

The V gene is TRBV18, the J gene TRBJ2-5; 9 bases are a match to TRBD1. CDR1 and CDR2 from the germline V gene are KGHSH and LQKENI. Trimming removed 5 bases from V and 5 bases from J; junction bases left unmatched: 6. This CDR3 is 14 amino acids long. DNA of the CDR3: TGTGCCAGCTCAACTGGACAGGGGCGGGAGACCCAGTACTTC. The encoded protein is CASSTGQGRETQYF.

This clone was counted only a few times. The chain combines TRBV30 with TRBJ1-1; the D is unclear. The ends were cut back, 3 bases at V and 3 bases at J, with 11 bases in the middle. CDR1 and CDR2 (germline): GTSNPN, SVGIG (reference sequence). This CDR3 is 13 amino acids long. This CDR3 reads CAWSHRDDTEAFF. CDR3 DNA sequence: TGTGCCTGGAGCCACCGAGACGACACTGAAGCTTTCTTT. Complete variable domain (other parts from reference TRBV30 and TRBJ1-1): SQTIHQWPATLVQPVGSPLSLECTVEGTSNPNLYWYRQAAGRGLQLLFYSVGIGQISSEVPQNLSASRPQDRQFILSSKKLLLSDSGFYLCAWSHRDDTEAFFGQGTRLTVV.

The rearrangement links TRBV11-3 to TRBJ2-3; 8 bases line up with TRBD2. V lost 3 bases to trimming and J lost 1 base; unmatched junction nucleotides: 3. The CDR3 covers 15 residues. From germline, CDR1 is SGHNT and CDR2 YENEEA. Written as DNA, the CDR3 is TGTGCCAGCAGCTTTGGAGCGGGAGGCACAGATACGCAGTATTTT. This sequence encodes CASSFGAGGTDTQYF. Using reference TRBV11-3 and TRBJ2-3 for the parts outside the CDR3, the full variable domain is EAGVVQSPRYKIIEKKQPVAFWCNPISGHNTLYWYLQNLGQGPELLIRYENEEAVDDSQLPKDRFSAERLKGVDSTLKIQPAELGDSAVYLCASSFGAGGTDTQYFGPGTRLTVL.

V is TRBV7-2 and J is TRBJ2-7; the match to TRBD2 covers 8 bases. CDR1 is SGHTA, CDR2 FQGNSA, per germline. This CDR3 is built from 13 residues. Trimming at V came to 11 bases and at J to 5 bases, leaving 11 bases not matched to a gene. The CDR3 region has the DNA TGTGCCGGTTCACGGGAGGGTATCGACGAGCAGTACTTC. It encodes CAGSREGIDEQYF.

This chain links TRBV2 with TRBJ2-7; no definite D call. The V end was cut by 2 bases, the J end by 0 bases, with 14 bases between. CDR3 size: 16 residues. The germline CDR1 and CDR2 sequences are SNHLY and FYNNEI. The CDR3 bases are TGTGCCAGCAGTGAATCGAGTCAGGTAGTCTCCTACGAGCAGTACTTC. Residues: CASSESSQVVSYEQYF.

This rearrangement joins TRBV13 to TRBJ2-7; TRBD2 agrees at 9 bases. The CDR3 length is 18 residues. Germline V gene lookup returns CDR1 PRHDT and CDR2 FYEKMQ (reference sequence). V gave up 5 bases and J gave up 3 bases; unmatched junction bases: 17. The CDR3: CASSEDSGGSRGNYEQYF. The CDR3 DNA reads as TGTGCCAGCAGCGAAGATAGCGGGGGCTCACGGGGAAACTACGAGCAGTACTTC.

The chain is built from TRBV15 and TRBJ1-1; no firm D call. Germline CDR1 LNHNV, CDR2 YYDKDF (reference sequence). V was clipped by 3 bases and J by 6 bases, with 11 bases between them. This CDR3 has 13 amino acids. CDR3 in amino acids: CATSRLGWAEAFF. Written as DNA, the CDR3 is TGTGCCACCAGCAGGTTGGGGTGGGCTGAAGCTTTCTTT. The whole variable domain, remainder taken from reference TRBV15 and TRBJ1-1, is DAMVIQNPRYQVTQFGKPVTLSCSQTLNHNVMYWYQQKSSQAPKLLFHYYDKDFNNEADTPDNFQSRRPNTSFCFLDIRSPGLGDTAMYLCATSRLGWAEAFFGQGTRLTVV.

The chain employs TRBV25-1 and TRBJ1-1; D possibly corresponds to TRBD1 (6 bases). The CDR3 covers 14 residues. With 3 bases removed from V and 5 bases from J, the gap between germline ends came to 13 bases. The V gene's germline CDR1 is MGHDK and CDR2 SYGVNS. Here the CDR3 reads CASSDPGARTEAFF. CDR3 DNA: TGTGCCAGCAGTGATCCGGGGGCGAGGACTGAAGCTTTCTTT.

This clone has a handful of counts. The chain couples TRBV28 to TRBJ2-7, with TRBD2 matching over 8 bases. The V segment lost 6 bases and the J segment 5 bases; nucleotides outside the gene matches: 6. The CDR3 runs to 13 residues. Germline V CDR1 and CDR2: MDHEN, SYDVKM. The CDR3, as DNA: TGTGCCAGCAGGTCGGGGACTAGTGACGAGCAGTACTTC. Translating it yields CASRSGTSDEQYF.

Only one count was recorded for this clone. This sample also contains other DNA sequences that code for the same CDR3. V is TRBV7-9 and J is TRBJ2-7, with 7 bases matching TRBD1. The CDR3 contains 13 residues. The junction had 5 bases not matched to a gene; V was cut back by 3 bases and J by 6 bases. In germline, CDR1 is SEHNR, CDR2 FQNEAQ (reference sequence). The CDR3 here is CASSLAGGSEQYF. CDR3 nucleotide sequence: TGTGCCAGCAGCTTGGCAGGGGGTTCCGAGCAGTACTTC.

Here the CDR3 DNA reads TGTGCCAGCAGAAGACAGGGCTCGAGGCAGTTCTTC. Protein sequence: CASRRQGSRQFF. This chain links TRBV28 with TRBJ2-1; TRBD1 agrees at 7 bases. CDR3 length: 12 amino acids. V trimming: 6 bases; J trimming: 12 bases; junction bases outside the gene matches: 8. The germline V gene encodes CDR1 MDHEN and CDR2 SYDVKM.

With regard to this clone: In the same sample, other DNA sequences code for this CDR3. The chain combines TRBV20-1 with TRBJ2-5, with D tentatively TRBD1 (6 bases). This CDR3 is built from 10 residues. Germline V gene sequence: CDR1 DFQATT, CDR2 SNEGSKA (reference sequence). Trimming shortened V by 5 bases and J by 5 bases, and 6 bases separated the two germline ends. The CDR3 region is CSADRETQYF. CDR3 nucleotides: TGCAGTGCTGACAGGGAGACCCAGTACTTC.

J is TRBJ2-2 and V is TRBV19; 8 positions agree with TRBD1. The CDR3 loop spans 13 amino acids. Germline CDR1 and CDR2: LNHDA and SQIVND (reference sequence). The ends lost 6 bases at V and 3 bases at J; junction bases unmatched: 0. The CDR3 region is CASRDRDTGELFF. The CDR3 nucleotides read TGTGCCAGTAGGGACAGGGACACCGGGGAGCTGTTTTTT.

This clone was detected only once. The CDR3 region is CATNYGGGPSEQFF. In nucleotides, the CDR3 is TGTGCCACCAACTATGGGGGAGGGCCGTCTGAGCAGTTCTTC. The V call is TRBV10-3, the J call TRBJ2-1, with 7 bases lining up with TRBD2. Per the germline V gene, CDR1 is ENHRY and CDR2 is SYGVKD. The CDR3 length is 14 residues. Losses at the gene ends were 10 bases for V and 9 bases for J; bases not matched to a gene: 15.

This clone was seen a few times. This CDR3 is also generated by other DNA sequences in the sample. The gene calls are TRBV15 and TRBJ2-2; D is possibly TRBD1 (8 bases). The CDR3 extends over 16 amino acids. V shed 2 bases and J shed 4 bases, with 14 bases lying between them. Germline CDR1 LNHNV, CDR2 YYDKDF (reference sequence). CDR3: CATSRTTGGGTGELFF. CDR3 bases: TGTGCCACCAGCAGAACAACAGGGGGGGGCACCGGGGAGCTGTTTTTT.

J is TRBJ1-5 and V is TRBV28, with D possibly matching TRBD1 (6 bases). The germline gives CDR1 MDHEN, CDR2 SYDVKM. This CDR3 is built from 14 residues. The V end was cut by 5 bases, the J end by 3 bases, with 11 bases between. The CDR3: CASSNRDYNQPQHF. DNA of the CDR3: TGTGCCAGCAGTAACAGGGACTACAATCAGCCCCAGCATTTT.

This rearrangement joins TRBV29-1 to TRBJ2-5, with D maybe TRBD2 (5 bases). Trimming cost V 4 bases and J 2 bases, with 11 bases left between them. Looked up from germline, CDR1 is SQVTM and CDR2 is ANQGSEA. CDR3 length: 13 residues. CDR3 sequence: CSVASGVQETQYF. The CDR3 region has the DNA TGCAGCGTTGCCTCCGGGGTACAAGAGACCCAGTACTTC.

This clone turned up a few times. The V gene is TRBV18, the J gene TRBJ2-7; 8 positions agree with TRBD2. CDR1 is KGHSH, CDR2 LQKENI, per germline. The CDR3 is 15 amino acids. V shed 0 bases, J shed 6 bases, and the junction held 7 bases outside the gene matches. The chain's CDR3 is CASSPPSGSFGEQYF. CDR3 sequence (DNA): TGTGCCAGCTCACCACCGAGCGGGAGTTTTGGCGAGCAGTACTTC.

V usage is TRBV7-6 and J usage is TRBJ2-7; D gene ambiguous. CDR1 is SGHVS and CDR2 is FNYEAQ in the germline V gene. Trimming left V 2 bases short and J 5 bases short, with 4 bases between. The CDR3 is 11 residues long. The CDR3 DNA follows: TGTGCCAGCAGCTTAAATAACGAGCAGTACTTC. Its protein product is CASSLNNEQYF.

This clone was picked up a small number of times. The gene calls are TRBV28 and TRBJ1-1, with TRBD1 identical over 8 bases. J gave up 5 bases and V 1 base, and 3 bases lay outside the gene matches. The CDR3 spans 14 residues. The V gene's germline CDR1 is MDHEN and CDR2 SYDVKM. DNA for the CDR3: TGTGCCAGCAGTTTATCAGGGGGCACTACTGAAGCTTTCTTT. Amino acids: CASSLSGGTTEAFF.

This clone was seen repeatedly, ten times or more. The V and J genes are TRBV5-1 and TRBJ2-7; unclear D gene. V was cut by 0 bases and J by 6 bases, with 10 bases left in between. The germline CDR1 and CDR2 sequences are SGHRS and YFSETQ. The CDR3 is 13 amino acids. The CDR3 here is CASSLDNGPEQYF. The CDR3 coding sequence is TGCGCCAGCAGCTTGGATAATGGTCCCGAGCAGTACTTC. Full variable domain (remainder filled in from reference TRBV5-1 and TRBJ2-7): KAGVTQTPRYLIKTRGQQVTLSCSPISGHRSVSWYQQTPGQGLQFLFEYFSETQRNKGNFPGRFSGRQFSNSRSEMNVSTLELGDSALYLCASSLDNGPEQYFGPGTRLTVT.

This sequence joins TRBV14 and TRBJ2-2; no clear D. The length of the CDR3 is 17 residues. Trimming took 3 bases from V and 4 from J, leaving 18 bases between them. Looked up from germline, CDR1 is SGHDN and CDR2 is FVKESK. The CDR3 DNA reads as TGTGCCAGCAGCCAGCCAAGGACCCCCCCGGGCACCGGGGAGCTGTTTTTT. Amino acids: CASSQPRTPPGTGELFF.

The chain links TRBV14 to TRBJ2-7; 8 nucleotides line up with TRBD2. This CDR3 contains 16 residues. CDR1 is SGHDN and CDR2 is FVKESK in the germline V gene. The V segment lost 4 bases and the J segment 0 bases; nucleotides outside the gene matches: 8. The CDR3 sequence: CASSRPTSGFSYEQYF. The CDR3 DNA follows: TGTGCCAGCAGCCGCCCTACTAGCGGTTTCTCCTACGAGCAGTACTTC.

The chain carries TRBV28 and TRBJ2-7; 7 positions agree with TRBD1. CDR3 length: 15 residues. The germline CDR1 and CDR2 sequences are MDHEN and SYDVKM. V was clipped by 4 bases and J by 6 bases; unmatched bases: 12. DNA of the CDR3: TGTGCCAGCAGTTACATCGAACAGGGGAGATCCGAGCAGTACTTC. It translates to CASSYIEQGRSEQYF.